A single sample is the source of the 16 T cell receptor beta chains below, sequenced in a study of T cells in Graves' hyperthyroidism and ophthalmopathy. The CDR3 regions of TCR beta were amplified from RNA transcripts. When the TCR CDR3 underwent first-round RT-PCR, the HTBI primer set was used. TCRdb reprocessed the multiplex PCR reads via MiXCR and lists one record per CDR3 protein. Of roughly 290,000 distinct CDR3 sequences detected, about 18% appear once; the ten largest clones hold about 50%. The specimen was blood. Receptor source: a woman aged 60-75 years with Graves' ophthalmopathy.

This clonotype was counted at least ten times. This CDR3 is CASSPHAWTGDNEQFF. CDR3 sequence (DNA): TGTGCCAGCAGCCCCCATGCTTGGACAGGCGACAATGAGCAGTTCTTC. V and J are TRBV7-9 and TRBJ2-1; TRBD1 matches at 7 bases. The junction had 12 bases not matched to a gene; V was cut back by 5 bases and J by 5 bases. CDR3 length equals 16 residues. Germline V gives CDR1 SEHNR, CDR2 FQNEAQ (reference sequence).

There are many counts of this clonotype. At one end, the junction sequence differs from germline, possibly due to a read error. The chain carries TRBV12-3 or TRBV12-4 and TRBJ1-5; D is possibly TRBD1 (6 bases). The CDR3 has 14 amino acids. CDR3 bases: TGTGCCAGCAATTTACAGGGTAGCAATCAGCCCCAGCATTTT. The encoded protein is CASNLQGSNQPQHF.

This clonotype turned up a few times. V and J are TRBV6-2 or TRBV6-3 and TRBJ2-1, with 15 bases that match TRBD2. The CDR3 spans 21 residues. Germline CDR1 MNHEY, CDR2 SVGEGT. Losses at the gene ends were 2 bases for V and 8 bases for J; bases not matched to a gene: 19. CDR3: CASSYLRERTSGRAFSDEQFF. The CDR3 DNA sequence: TGTGCCAGCAGTTACCTACGAGAGCGGACTAGCGGGAGGGCCTTTTCTGATGAGCAGTTCTTC.

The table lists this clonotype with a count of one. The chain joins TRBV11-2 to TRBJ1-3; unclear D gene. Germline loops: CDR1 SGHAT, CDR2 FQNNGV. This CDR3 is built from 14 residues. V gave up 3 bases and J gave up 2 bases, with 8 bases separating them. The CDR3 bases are TGTGCCAGCAGCTTTTCCAGTCCTGGAAACACCATATATTTT. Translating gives CASSFSSPGNTIYF.

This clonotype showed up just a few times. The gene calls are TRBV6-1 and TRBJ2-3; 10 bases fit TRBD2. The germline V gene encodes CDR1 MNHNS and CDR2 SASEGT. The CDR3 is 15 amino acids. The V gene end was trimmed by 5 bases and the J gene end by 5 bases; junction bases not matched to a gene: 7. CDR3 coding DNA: TGTGCCAGCAGTCAAACTAGCGGGGAAATAGATACGCAGTATTTT. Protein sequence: CASSQTSGEIDTQYF.

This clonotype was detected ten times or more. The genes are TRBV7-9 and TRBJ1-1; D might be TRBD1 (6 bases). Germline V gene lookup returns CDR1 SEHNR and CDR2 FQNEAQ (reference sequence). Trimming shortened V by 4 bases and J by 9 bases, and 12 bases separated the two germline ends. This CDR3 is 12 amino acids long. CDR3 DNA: TGTGCCAGCAGCTGGGGGCGGGAGCAAGCTTTCTTT. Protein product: CASSWGREQAFF.

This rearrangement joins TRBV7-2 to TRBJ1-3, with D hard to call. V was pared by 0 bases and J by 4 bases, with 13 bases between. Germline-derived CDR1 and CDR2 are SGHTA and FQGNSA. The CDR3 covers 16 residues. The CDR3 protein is CASSLAGSGGGNTIYF. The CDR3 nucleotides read TGTGCCAGCAGCTTAGCGGGATCGGGAGGGGGAAACACCATATATTTT.

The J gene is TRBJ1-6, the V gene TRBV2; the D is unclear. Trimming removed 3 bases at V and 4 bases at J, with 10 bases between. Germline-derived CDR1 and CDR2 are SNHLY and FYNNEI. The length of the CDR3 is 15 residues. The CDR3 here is CASSDFFGYNSPLHF. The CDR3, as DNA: TGTGCCAGCAGTGATTTTTTCGGGTATAATTCACCCCTCCACTTT.

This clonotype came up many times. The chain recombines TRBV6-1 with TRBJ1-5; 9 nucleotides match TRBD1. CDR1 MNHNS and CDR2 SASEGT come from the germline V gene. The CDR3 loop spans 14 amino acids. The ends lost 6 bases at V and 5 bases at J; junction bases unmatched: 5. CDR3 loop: CASRRTGVDQPQHF. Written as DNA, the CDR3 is TGTGCCAGCAGACGGACAGGGGTGGATCAGCCCCAGCATTTT.

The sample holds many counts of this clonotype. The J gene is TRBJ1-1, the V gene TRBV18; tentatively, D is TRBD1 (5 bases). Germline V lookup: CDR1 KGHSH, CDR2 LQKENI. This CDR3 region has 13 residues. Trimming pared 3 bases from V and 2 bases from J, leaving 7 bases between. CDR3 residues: CASSPDSNTEAFF. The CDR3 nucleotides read TGTGCCAGCTCACCCGACAGTAACACTGAAGCTTTCTTT. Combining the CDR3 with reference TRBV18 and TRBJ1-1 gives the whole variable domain NAGVMQNPRHLVRRRGQEARLRCSPMKGHSHVYWYRQLPEEGLKFMVYLQKENIIDESGMPKERFSAEFPKEGPSILRIQQVVRGDSAAYFCASSPDSNTEAFFGQGTRLTVV.

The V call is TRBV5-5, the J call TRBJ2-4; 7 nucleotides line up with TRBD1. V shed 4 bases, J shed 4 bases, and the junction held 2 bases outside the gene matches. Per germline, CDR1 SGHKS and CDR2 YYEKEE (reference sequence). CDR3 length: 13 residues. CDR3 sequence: CASSRTGKNIQYF. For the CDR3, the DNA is TGTGCCAGCAGCCGGACAGGAAAAAACATTCAGTACTTC.

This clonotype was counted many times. CDR3 sequence (DNA): TGTGCCAGCAGCTCCGGGACAGGGGATTACAATGAGCAGTTCTTC. Protein product: CASSSGTGDYNEQFF. This rearrangement joins TRBV6-2 or TRBV6-3 to TRBJ2-1, with 10 positions matching TRBD1. The CDR3 spans 15 residues. Germline assignment: CDR1 MNHEY and CDR2 SVGEGT. Germline trimming cut 6 bases from V and 4 bases from J; bases unmatched to any gene: 6.

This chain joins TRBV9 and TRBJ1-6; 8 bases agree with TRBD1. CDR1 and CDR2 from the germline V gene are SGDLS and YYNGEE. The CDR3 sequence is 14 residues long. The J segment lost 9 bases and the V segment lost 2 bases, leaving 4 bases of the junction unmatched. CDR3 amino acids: CASSVPGTGSPLHF. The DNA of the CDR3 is TGTGCCAGCAGCGTCCCCGGGACAGGTTCACCCCTCCACTTT.

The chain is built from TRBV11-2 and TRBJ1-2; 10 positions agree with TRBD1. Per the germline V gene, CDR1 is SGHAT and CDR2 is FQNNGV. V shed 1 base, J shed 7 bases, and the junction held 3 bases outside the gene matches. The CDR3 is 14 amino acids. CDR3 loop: CASSLGGQGVGYTF. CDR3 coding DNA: TGTGCCAGCAGCTTAGGTGGACAGGGGGTTGGCTACACCTTC.

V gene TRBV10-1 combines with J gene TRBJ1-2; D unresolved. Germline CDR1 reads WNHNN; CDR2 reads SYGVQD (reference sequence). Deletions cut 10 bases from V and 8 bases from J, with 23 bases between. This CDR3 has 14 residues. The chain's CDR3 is CATATTSFGWGYTF. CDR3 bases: TGCGCCACCGCCACAACCTCCTTTGGATGGGGCTACACCTTC.

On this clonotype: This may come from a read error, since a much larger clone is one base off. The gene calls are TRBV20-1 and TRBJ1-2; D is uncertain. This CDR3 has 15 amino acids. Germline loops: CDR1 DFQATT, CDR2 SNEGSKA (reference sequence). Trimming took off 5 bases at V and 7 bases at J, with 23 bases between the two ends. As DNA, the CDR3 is TGCAGTGCTGGCGGGTTCACATCAGGAAGCCTTGGCTACACCTTC. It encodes CSAGGFTSGSLGYTF.